The TCR beta chain described here comes from a study of regulatory T cells in long-lasting Graves disease. Whole-study results and caveats: Newly diagnosed disease favored TRBV20-1 and TRBJ2-1 over persistent disease. Newly diagnosed patients shared more than 750 public clonotypes; persistent patients shared a few thousand.

This clonotype was observed many times. Its antigen is unidentified. The time point: persistent/refractory GD, antithyroid drugs over 5 years with positive TRAb. Making the TCR library involved RNA that had been extracted from PBMCs. Xi'an, China, was home to the endocrinology department that provided patients. The EDTA tubes were filled with around 8.5 milliliters of drawn peripheral blood. Arm-PCR of CDR3 regions and iRepertoire HTBI primers were used to build TCR beta libraries. One entry per CDR3 protein results from TCRdb running MiXCR on the multiplex PCR reads. The sample yields 450,000 or so distinct CDR3 sequences, less than 25% seen once. This CDR3 comprises 16 residues. V lost 7 bases to trimming and J lost 0 bases; unmatched junction nucleotides: 8.

Sequences were derived from peripheral blood mononuclear cells (PBMCs), sampled when the disease was refractory, from a patient treated with antithyroid drugs. The chain links TRBV12-3 or TRBV12-4 to TRBJ2-2; 7 nucleotides match TRBD1. The receptor was isolated from a female donor with Graves disease. The CDR3 reads CASNNPGTANTGELFF. The CDR3 region has the DNA TGTGCCAGCAACAATCCCGGGACAGCGAACACCGGGGAGCTGTTTTTT.